This T cell receptor beta chain emerged from a study of shared clonotypes between healthy human individuals. General observations from the study: Among several donors, roughly 5.5% of naive CD4 clonotypes were found in common.

CD45RO negativity and positive selection for CCR7 defined naive CD8 cells, a population that excluded terminally differentiated effector memory CD45RA+ cells. Regarding this clone: What it binds is unknown.

Repertoires were generated with immunoSEQ multiplex PCR, while TCRdb's copy carries only in-frame clones and drops some. Among about 2 million clones, roughly 95% were seen once, and the ten largest hold more than 0.9%. What was sequenced was naive CD8+ T cells sorted from blood. The receptor comes from a man between 18 and 29 years old in good health.

CDR3: CASTGEGIQTQYF. The CDR3 nucleotides read TGCGCCAGCACGGGAGAGGGAATACAGACCCAGTACTTC. The rearrangement links TRBV4-1 to TRBJ2-5; D is possibly TRBD2 (6 bases). The germline V gene has CDR1 MGHRA and CDR2 YSYEKL. CDR3 length: 13 residues. V dropped 7 bases and J dropped 6 bases, with 15 bases sitting between them.